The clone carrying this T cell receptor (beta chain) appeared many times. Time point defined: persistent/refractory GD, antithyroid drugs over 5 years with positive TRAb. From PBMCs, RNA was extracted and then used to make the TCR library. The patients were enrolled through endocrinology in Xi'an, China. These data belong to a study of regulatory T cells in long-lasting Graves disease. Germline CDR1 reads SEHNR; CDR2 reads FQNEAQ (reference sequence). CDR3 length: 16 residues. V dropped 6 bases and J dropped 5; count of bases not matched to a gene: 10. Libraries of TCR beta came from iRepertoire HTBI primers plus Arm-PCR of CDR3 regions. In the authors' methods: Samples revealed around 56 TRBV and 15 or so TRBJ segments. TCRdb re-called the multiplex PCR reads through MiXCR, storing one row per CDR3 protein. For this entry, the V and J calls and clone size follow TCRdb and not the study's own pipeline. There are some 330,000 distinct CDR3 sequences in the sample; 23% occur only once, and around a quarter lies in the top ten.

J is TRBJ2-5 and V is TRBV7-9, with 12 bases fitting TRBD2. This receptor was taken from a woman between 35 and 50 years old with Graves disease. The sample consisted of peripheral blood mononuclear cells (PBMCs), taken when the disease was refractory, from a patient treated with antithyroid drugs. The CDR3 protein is CASRPPSGRASETQYF. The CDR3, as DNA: TGTGCCAGCAGACCTCCTAGCGGGAGGGCCTCGGAGACCCAGTACTTC.